This is a list of T cell receptor beta chains from one sample in a study of metastatic and nonmetastatic thyroid tumors. TCRdb recomputed clones from the PCR reads via MiXCR. Of tens of thousands of clones listed, 15% to 20% are singletons. Sequenced input: blood. The receptors shown here come from a male donor with papillary thyroid cancer or a benign thyroid nodule (not recorded which). Some clones in this sample may be carry-over from other donors' samples. Each CDR3 is given with its conserved first and last residue. The order of the fields is clone size, V gene, D gene, J gene, CDR3 protein, CDR3 DNA. A D gene is named only where the DNA matches it firmly. For some rows the clone size is stated as once, few or many, or as a class when expanded; others skip it.

.	TRBV4-2	TRBD2	TRBJ2-6	CASSPTSSSGANVLTF	TGTGCCAGCAGCCCGACTAGCAGCTCTGGGGCCAACGTCCTGACTTTC
many	TRBV28	TRBD1	TRBJ1-1	CASSPGTGNTEAFF	TGTGCCAGCAGCCCCGGGACAGGGAACACTGAAGCTTTCTTT
many	TRBV7-7	.	TRBJ2-2	CASSLVANTGELFF	TGTGCTAGCAGCTTAGTGGCGAACACCGGGGAGCTGTTTTTT
many	TRBV5-6	TRBD2	TRBJ2-1	CASSLALAGYNEQFF	TGTGCCAGCAGCTTGGCACTAGCGGGCTACAATGAGCAGTTCTTC
many	TRBV11-2	.	TRBJ2-3	CASSLVSGFNTDTQYF	TGTGCCAGCAGCTTAGTCTCTGGGTTTAACACAGATACGCAGTATTTT
many	TRBV11-2	.	TRBJ2-1	CASSTPPGIRTNEQFF	TGTGCCAGCAGCACCCCCCCCGGCATCCGAACTAATGAGCAGTTCTTC
many	TRBV24-1	.	TRBJ1-1	CATSDPGQTEAFF	TGTGCCACCAGTGATCCCGGGCAGACTGAAGCTTTCTTT
many	TRBV4-2	TRBD2	TRBJ2-1	CASSQSFLAGDLADYNEQFF	TGTGCCAGCAGCCAATCCTTTCTAGCGGGAGATCTGGCGGACTACAATGAGCAGTTCTTC
many	TRBV5-1	TRBD1	TRBJ2-1	CASSFLTGKVDEQFF	TGCGCCAGCAGCTTCCTGACAGGGAAGGTGGATGAGCAGTTCTTC
many	TRBV29-1	.	TRBJ1-2	CSVEEGTYGYTF	TGCAGCGTTGAAGAGGGCACCTATGGCTACACCTTC
few	TRBV14	TRBD1	TRBJ2-6	CASSQGSYRGHHYTSGANVLTF	TGTGCCAGCAGCCAAGGGTCCTACAGGGGGCACCACTATACCTCTGGGGCCAACGTCCTGACTTTC
.	TRBV7-8	TRBD2	TRBJ2-1	CASILLAVSYNEQFF	TGTGCCAGCATTTTACTAGCGGTCTCCTACAATGAGCAGTTCTTC
many	TRBV28	.	TRBJ1-6	CASSGEVFSYNSPLHF	TGTGCCAGCAGTGGGGAGGTGTTCTCCTATAATTCACCCCTCCACTTT
many	TRBV12-3/TRBV12-4	.	TRBJ2-3	CASSGDTQYF	TGTGCCAGCAGCGGAGATACGCAGTATTTT
many	TRBV30	.	TRBJ2-3	CAWREGSPPADTQYF	TGTGCCTGGAGGGAGGGGTCGCCCCCCGCGGATACGCAGTATTTT
.	TRBV20-1	TRBD2	TRBJ2-1	CSALGLSEYNEQFF	TGCAGTGCCCTGGGACTATCGGAGTACAATGAGCAGTTCTTC
few	TRBV4-3	.	TRBJ1-4	CASSQVPLTRGGGNEKLFF	TGCGCCAGCAGCCAAGTCCCCCTAACTCGGGGGGGTGGGAATGAAAAACTGTTTTTT
few	TRBV6-1	TRBD1	TRBJ2-2	CASSEEPPGQARELFF	TGTGCCAGCAGTGAAGAACCCCCGGGACAGGCCCGGGAGCTGTTTTTT
few	TRBV6-4	.	TRBJ2-1	CAISDFAQGPDNEQFF	TGTGCCATCAGTGACTTTGCCCAGGGTCCAGACAATGAGCAGTTCTTC
.	TRBV19	.	TRBJ1-1	CASMEVPANGVLHTEAFF	TGTGCCAGTATGGAGGTGCCGGCTAACGGAGTGCTCCACACTGAAGCTTTCTTT
few	TRBV3-1	.	TRBJ2-2	CASSQDPGYVSTGELFF	TGTGCCAGCAGCCAAGATCCTGGCTATGTCTCCACCGGGGAGCTGTTTTTT
many	TRBV9	.	TRBJ1-2	CASSAGRTVNYGYTF	TGTGCCAGCAGCGCCGGGAGGACAGTCAACTATGGCTACACCTTC
many	TRBV4-3	.	TRBJ2-2	CASSQGLNGQGGELFF	TGCGCCAGCAGCCAGGGCCTTAATGGGCAGGGCGGGGAGCTGTTTTTT
many	TRBV5-1	.	TRBJ2-1	CASSLAKANNEQFF	TGCGCCAGCAGCTTGGCCAAGGCTAACAATGAGCAGTTCTTC
many	TRBV4-3	.	TRBJ2-4	CASSQTGTSNIQYF	TGCGCCAGCAGCCAGACCGGGACCTCGAACATTCAGTACTTC
.	TRBV20-1	TRBD2	TRBJ2-6	CSASGGTSVSGANVLTF	TGCAGTGCTAGTGGGGGGACTAGCGTCTCTGGGGCCAACGTCCTGACTTTC
.	TRBV27	.	TRBJ2-2	CASMGLVCVGGELFF	TGTGCCAGCATGGGACTCGTATGTGTTGGCGGGGAGCTGTTTTTT
.	TRBV6-5	TRBD2	TRBJ2-1	CASRHSWRGARNEQFF	TGTGCCAGCAGGCACTCTTGGCGGGGGGCCAGAAATGAGCAGTTCTTC
.	TRBV5-4	.	TRBJ2-2	CASSSKGRLRELFF	TGTGCCAGCAGCTCGAAGGGCCGCCTGAGGGAGCTGTTTTTT
few	TRBV24-1	.	TRBJ2-2	CATSDTGETNTGELFF	TGTGCCACCAGTGATACCGGGGAAACGAACACCGGGGAGCTGTTTTTT
.	TRBV27	.	TRBJ2-2	CASMVCGATTGELFF	TGTGCCAGCATGGTCTGTGGGGCGACCACCGGGGAGCTTTTTTTT
many	TRBV20-1	.	TRBJ2-3	CSARGLVASTDTQYF	TGCAGTGCTAGGGGGTTGGTGGCTAGCACAGATACGCAGTATTTT
many	TRBV28	TRBD1	TRBJ2-7	CASSGTGTALYEQYF	TGTGCCAGCAGTGGCACCGGGACAGCTCTCTACGAGCAGTACTTC
few	TRBV19	.	TRBJ1-2	CASSNSDRRGGYTF	TGTGCCAGTAGTAATAGTGACAGGCGGGGCGGCTACACCTTC
few	TRBV25-1	.	TRBJ1-5	CVSIEPSFNQPQHF	TGTGTCAGCATTGAACCATCGTTCAATCAGCCCCAGCATTTT
many	TRBV9	.	TRBJ2-3	CASSARVGDSTDTQYF	TGTGCCAGCAGCGCTCGTGTGGGGGATAGCACAGATACGCAGTATTTT
.	TRBV19	.	TRBJ1-2	CASSWGPANYGYTF	TGTGCCAGTAGTTGGGGACCAGCTAACTATGGCTACACCTTC
.	TRBV6-1	.	TRBJ1-1	CASSERVIAEAFF	TGTGCCAGCAGTGAAAGGGTTATAGCCGAAGCTTTCTTT